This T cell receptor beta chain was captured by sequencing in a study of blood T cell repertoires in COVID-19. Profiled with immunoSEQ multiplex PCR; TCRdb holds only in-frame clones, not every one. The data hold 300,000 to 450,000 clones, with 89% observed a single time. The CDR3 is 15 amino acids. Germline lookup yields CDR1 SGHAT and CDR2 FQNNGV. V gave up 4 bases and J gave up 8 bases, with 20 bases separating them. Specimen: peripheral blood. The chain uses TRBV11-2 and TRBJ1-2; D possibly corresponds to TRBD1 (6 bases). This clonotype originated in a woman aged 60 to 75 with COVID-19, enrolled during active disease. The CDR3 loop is CASSSPRGGRGGYTF. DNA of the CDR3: TGTGCCAGCAGCTCGCCTCGCGGGGGCCGTGGGGGCTACACCTTC.